This T cell receptor beta chain was recorded in a study of a mutant IDH1 vaccine in newly diagnosed glioma. Across the whole study: Scheduled at week 35, visit V12 preceded visit V13, held at week 47.

The table came from immunoSEQ multiplex PCR; TCRdb's copy has only in-frame clones and leaves some out. This sample has under 40,000 clones, with around 84% found just once. CDR3 length equals 16 residues. Trimming left V 0 bases short and J 0 bases short, with 6 bases between. Germline V gene sequence: CDR1 MGHRA, CDR2 YSYEKL. To note about this clone: Its antigen is still unknown.

Time point reported: week 35, safety follow-up. The study gave 300 ug of mutant IDH1 20-mer peptide per vaccine dose, with topical imiquimod. The chain links TRBV4-1 to TRBJ2-6; D is uncertain. This TCR came from a man aged 25 to 40 with glioma. The sample was PBMCs, taken from a glioma patient whose treatment included an IDH1 peptide vaccine. CDR3 sequence reads: CASSQEADSGANVLTF. In DNA, the CDR3 is TGCGCCAGCAGCCAAGAGGCGGACTCTGGGGCCAACGTCCTGACTTTC.